Sequencing of this TCR beta chain was carried out in a study of T cell responses to AZD1222 COVID-19 vaccine. Overall study results and limits: Reportedly, nearly half of unique spike TCRs recognized epitopes outside B.1.351/B.1.1.7 mutations. It should be noted that donors were predominantly white British and more often female, and clonal diversity was possibly underestimated.

As regards this clone: Its specificity is unknown.

Using immunoSEQ multiplex PCR, the repertoire was profiled, and TCRdb retains in-frame clones only, with some absent. The sample includes around 190,000 clones, 94% of them seen just once. Germline CDR1 and CDR2: SGHRS and YFSETQ. The CDR3 loop spans 13 amino acids. Trimming removed 4 bases at V and 1 base at J, with 8 bases between. This clonotype was sampled from an adult who received the AZD1222 COVID-19 vaccine. The specimen comprised peripheral blood, sampled 28 days after the second AZD1222 dose. The chain joins TRBV5-1 to TRBJ1-1; maybe TRBD1 (5 bases). The CDR3 region is CASSRDRNTEAFF. Here the CDR3 DNA reads TGCGCCAGCAGCCGTGACAGGAACACTGAAGCTTTCTTT.